This TCR beta chain is drawn from a study of cytomegalovirus exposure and HLA in healthy donors. The PCR used 60 Vbeta and 13 Jbeta primers. TCRdb keeps only in-frame clones here, not all; method: immunoSEQ multiplex PCR. The top ten clones hold roughly 4.2% of a sample with 150,000 to 170,000 clones, about 74% of them seen once. The study's findings and limits: HLA-A and HLA-B allele assignments for most subjects were reportedly predicted accurately using TCR beta sequences. Later examination showed HLA-associated TCR beta chains had greater clonal expansion than equally common others.

Comment on this clone: Antigen unknown.

This CDR3 is 13 amino acids long. The ends lost 6 bases at V and 5 bases at J; junction bases unmatched: 6. Germline CDR1 is MNHEY and CDR2 is SMNVEV (reference sequence). The material sequenced was PBMCs. The chain carries TRBV27 and TRBJ2-7, with TRBD1 matching 8 bases. This TCR derives from a woman between 40 and 50 years old in good health and CMV-seronegative. CDR3 DNA sequence: TGTGCCAGCAGGACCGGGACAGGAGACGAGCAGTACTTC. Protein: CASRTGTGDEQYF.